This T cell receptor beta chain was recorded in a study of cytomegalovirus exposure and HLA in healthy donors. Overall study: The 120 or so validation repertoires used a platform that matched the one used for the approximately 610 first-cohort repertoires, as a later analysis reported.

This clone was seen more than once but under ten times. Its specificity is not known. Study-level results: Both high specificity and high sensitivity reportedly marked the classifier's diagnosis of cytomegalovirus status. TCR clusters originating in the first cohort tended to co-occur in the 100 to 150 validation repertoires, according to a later analysis. Most TCR sequences were uncommon, yet certain public TCRs appeared in many donors.

The assay was immunoSEQ multiplex PCR, and TCRdb's table has in-frame clones only and misses some. Seen here are over 200,000 clones, around nine tenths observed once, and the top ten hold roughly 2%. V lost 5 bases and J lost 6, with 7 bases in between. CDR1 is SGHAT and CDR2 is FQDESV in the germline V gene (reference sequence). This CDR3 is 11 amino acids long. This TCR derives from a woman younger than 35 in good health and CMV-seropositive. V gene TRBV11-1 combines with J gene TRBJ1-2; D gene uncertain. The sequencing sample was made of PBMCs. CDR3 amino acids: CASSLGHGYTF. Written as DNA, the CDR3 is TGTGCCAGCAGCCTAGGGCATGGCTACACCTTC.